These T cell receptor beta chains were read from a single sample in a study of blood T cell repertoires in COVID-19. The data were produced by immunoSEQ multiplex PCR, yet TCRdb's version contains in-frame clones alone and is incomplete. Of 45,000 to 60,000 clones listed, 60% to 85% are singletons. Material for sequencing was peripheral blood. The receptors were sampled from a human donor with active or convalescent COVID-19. The donor label of this sample is uncertain. Both conserved end residues are part of each CDR3. A D gene is named only where the DNA matches it firmly. Rows may omit the clone size; those that give it use once, few, many or a size class.

D: NA
J: TRBJ2-7
V: TRBV11-3
size: NA
CDR3: CASREDGYEQYF
DNA: TGTGCCAGCAGGGAGGACGGCTACGAGCAGTACTTC

D: TRBD1
J: TRBJ1-2
V: TRBV5-1
size: NA
CDR3: CASSLVTGGKYGYTF
DNA: TGCGCCAGCAGCTTGGTGACAGGGGGCAAGTATGGCTACACCTTC

D: TRBD1
J: TRBJ2-2
V: TRBV3-1/TRBV3-2
size: NA
CDR3: CASSGPDRGQGGELFF
DNA: TGTGCCAGCAGCGGACCTGACAGGGGGCAGGGCGGGGAGCTGTTTTTT

D: TRBD1
J: TRBJ2-3
V: TRBV11-2
size: NA
CDR3: CASSLGQGAGGTQYF
DNA: TGTGCCAGCAGCTTAGGCCAGGGGGCTGGAGGTACGCAGTATTTT

D: NA
J: TRBJ2-7
V: TRBV3-1/TRBV3-2
size: NA
CDR3: CASSPSGRGGSSYEQYF
DNA: TGTGCCAGCAGCCCCTCGGGGAGGGGGGGATCTTCCTACGAGCAGTACTTC

D: TRBD2
J: TRBJ2-7
V: TRBV19
size: NA
CDR3: CASSIELAGEQYF
DNA: TGTGCCAGTAGTATTGAACTAGCGGGAGAGCAGTACTTC

D: NA
J: TRBJ2-1
V: TRBV5-1
size: NA
CDR3: CASSLRSSSYNEQFF
DNA: TGCGCCAGCAGCTTACGTTCGAGCTCCTACAATGAGCAGTTCTTC

D: TRBD2
J: TRBJ2-7
V: TRBV7-2
size: NA
CDR3: CASSLEGLVDEQYF
DNA: TGTGCCAGCAGCTTAGAGGGACTAGTGGACGAGCAGTACTTC

D: TRBD2
J: TRBJ2-1
V: TRBV7-3
size: NA
CDR3: CASSLTGSSGRSDEQFF
DNA: TGTGCCAGCAGCTTAACGGGGTCTAGCGGGAGGTCCGATGAGCAGTTCTTC

D: NA
J: TRBJ1-5
V: TRBV21-1
size: NA
CDR3: CASSKRQLQGNNQPQHF
DNA: TGTGCCAGCAGCAAACGACAGCTCCAGGGGAACAATCAGCCCCAGCATTTT

D: NA
J: TRBJ2-7
V: TRBV14
size: NA
CDR3: CASSQVGRLGSREQYF
DNA: TGTGCCAGCAGCCAAGTTGGGCGACTCGGGAGTCGGGAGCAGTACTTC

D: NA
J: TRBJ2-5
V: TRBV9
size: once
CDR3: CASSGGRGRSETQYF
DNA: TGTGCCAGCAGCGGCGGCAGGGGCAGGTCAGAGACCCAGTACTTC

D: NA
J: TRBJ2-1
V: TRBV21-1
size: NA
CDR3: CASSKYGSQGAGNEQFF
DNA: TGTGCCAGCAGCAAATATGGGTCACAGGGGGCTGGGAATGAGCAGTTCTTC

D: NA
J: TRBJ1-1
V: TRBV7-9
size: NA
CDR3: CASVRNTEAFF
DNA: TGTGCCAGCGTGCGGAACACTGAAGCTTTCTTT

D: NA
J: TRBJ1-1
V: TRBV2
size: NA
CDR3: CASEGLLGTEAFF
DNA: TGTGCCAGCGAGGGACTCCTAGGCACTGAAGCTTTCTTT

D: NA
J: TRBJ2-7
V: TRBV3-1/TRBV3-2
size: NA
CDR3: CASSQGRGKGIEQYF
DNA: TGTGCCAGCAGCCAGGGGCGTGGTAAGGGGATCGAGCAGTACTTC

D: TRBD1
J: TRBJ1-4
V: TRBV12-5
size: NA
CDR3: CASGLGQGPTTNEKLFF
DNA: TGTGCTAGTGGTTTGGGACAGGGTCCCACAACTAATGAAAAACTGTTTTTT

D: NA
J: TRBJ2-7
V: TRBV28
size: NA
CDR3: CASHGYSYEQYF
DNA: TGTGCCAGCCACGGTTACTCCTACGAGCAGTACTTC

D: NA
J: TRBJ2-7
V: TRBV11-3
size: NA
CDR3: CASSSGVGAYEQYF
DNA: TGTGCCAGCAGCTCGGGGGTAGGTGCCTACGAGCAGTACTTC

D: TRBD1
J: TRBJ2-7
V: TRBV19
size: NA
CDR3: CASSRDRNYEQYF
DNA: TGTGCCAGTAGTAGGGACAGAAACTACGAGCAGTACTTC

D: NA
J: TRBJ2-7
V: TRBV27
size: NA
CDR3: CASSLKVAGRYSYEQYF
DNA: TGTGCCAGCAGTTTAAAGGTCGCAGGGCGTTACTCCTACGAGCAGTACTTC

D: TRBD2
J: TRBJ2-1
V: TRBV9
size: NA
CDR3: CASSVGGLAGGVPYNEQFF
DNA: TGTGCCAGCAGCGTAGGGGGACTAGCGGGAGGGGTACCCTACAATGAGCAGTTCTTC

D: TRBD2
J: TRBJ2-3
V: TRBV5-1
size: NA
CDR3: CASSAMTSGRTDTQYF
DNA: TGCGCCAGCAGCGCGATGACTAGCGGGCGCACGGATACGCAGTATTTT

D: TRBD2
J: TRBJ2-3
V: TRBV19
size: NA
CDR3: CATRLAGVLDTQYF
DNA: TGTGCCACCCGACTAGCGGGAGTTTTAGATACGCAGTATTTT